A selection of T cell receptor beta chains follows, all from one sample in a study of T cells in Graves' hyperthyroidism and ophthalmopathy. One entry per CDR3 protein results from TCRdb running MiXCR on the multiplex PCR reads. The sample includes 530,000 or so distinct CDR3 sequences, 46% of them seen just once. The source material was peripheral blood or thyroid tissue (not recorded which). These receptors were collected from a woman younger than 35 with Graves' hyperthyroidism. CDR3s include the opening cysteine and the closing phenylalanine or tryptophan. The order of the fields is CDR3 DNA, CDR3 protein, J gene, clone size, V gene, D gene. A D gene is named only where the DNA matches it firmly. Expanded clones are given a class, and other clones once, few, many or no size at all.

DNA: TGTGCCAGCACGGCTTATAGCAATCAGCCCCAGCATTTT
CDR3: CASTAYSNQPQHF
J: TRBJ1-5
size: many
V: TRBV6-1
D: -

DNA: TGTGCCAGCAGCCTCGTGGGGGCGAACTATGGCTACACCTTC
CDR3: CASSLVGANYGYTF
J: TRBJ1-2
size: -
V: TRBV3-1
D: -

DNA: TGTGCCAGTAGTACAGCGAGCGGGGGTGCGCAGTATTTT
CDR3: CASSTASGGAQYF
J: TRBJ2-3
size: -
V: TRBV19
D: TRBD2

DNA: TGTGCCAGGCCAGCCGCCTATGGCTACACCTTC
CDR3: CARPAAYGYTF
J: TRBJ1-2
size: -
V: TRBV14
D: -

DNA: TGTGCCAGCAGAACGACTAACTTACTAGCGGGAGGAGGGAATGAGCAGTACTTC
CDR3: CASRTTNLLAGGGNEQYF
J: TRBJ2-7
size: -
V: TRBV7-9
D: TRBD2

DNA: TGTGCCAGCAGCTTAGCCGGGACTAGGGAGCTGTTTTTT
CDR3: CASSLAGTRELFF
J: TRBJ2-2
size: -
V: TRBV7-2
D: TRBD2

DNA: TGTGCCAGCAGTGTTGGACAGGGGAACTATAGCTACACCTTC
CDR3: CASSVGQGNYSYTF
J: TRBJ1-2
size: -
V: TRBV6-5
D: TRBD1

DNA: TGTGCCATCACCGAAGGGACCGGGGAGCTGTTTTTT
CDR3: CAITEGTGELFF
J: TRBJ2-2
size: -
V: TRBV10-3
D: -

DNA: TGTGCCAGCAGTTATCGAGGGTGGACCTCCTACGAGCAGTACTTC
CDR3: CASSYRGWTSYEQYF
J: TRBJ2-7
size: -
V: TRBV27
D: -

DNA: TGCAGCTTCTTGGACATTAATCAGCCCCAGCATTTT
CDR3: CSFLDINQPQHF
J: TRBJ1-5
size: -
V: TRBV29-1
D: -

DNA: TGTGCCAGCAGCCTCGGATCCGAGCAGGACTATGGCTACACCTTC
CDR3: CASSLGSEQDYGYTF
J: TRBJ1-2
size: -
V: TRBV7-9
D: -